The clone carrying this TCR beta chain appeared a few times. Antigen specificity is unknown. The entry originates in a study of cytomegalovirus exposure and HLA in healthy donors. TCRdb's table, derived via immunoSEQ multiplex PCR, lists solely in-frame clones and lacks some. The sample shows 150,000 to 200,000 clones, about four fifths of them seen only once. Whole-study findings and limits: Researchers catalogued about 150 TCR beta chains as cytomegalovirus-associated.

The CDR3 has 13 amino acids. V lost 5 bases, J lost 7 bases, and 9 bases lay in between. CDR1 and CDR2 from the germline V gene are SGHTA and FQGTGA. The chain combines TRBV7-3 with TRBJ1-6; D perhaps matches TRBD1 (5 bases). Sequencing input: PBMCs. The clonotype originates from a man aged 25-45 years in good health and CMV-seropositive. The CDR3 bases are TGTGCCAGCAGCCCAGGGAGGAATTCACCCCTCCACTTT. This encodes CASSPGRNSPLHF.